The next 26 T cell receptor beta chains were all read from a single sample in a study of T-cell memory formation after mild COVID-19. TCRdb processed the 5' RACE reads anew with MiXCR; each CDR3 protein has one entry. The sample includes 1,500 to 2,000 distinct CDR3 sequences, more than 60% seen only once; the top ten take around a tenth. The specimen sequenced was PBMCs or a T cell subset sorted from them (not recorded which). The receptors here all came from an adult who had mild COVID-19 (a few samples of this study predate the infection). Cell type and time point are not known.

This clonotype is medium-sized (0.01 to 0.1%). The CDR3 spells CASAGTGTSGGYSYEQYF. CDR3 in DNA: TGTGCCAGCGCGGGAACGGGGACTAGCGGAGGGTACTCCTACGAGCAGTACTTC. The chain has TRBV3-1 and TRBJ2-7, with 11 bases matching TRBD2. Germline values: CDR1 LGHDT, CDR2 YNNKEL (reference sequence). J gave up 0 bases and V 8 bases, and 15 bases lay outside the gene matches. This CDR3 is built from 18 residues.

By share, this clonotype counts as large. J is TRBJ2-2 and V is TRBV5-1; D remains unclear. The germline gives CDR1 SGHRS, CDR2 YFSETQ. Trimming took off 7 bases at V and 1 base at J, with 5 bases between the two ends. CDR3 length: 12 residues. The CDR3 loop is CASEMNTGELFF. The CDR3 coding sequence is TGCGCCAGCGAGATGAACACCGGGGAGCTGTTTTTT.

The chain recombines TRBV5-1 with TRBJ1-1; TRBD1 matches at 8 bases. The length of the CDR3 is 14 residues. Germline loops: CDR1 SGHRS, CDR2 YFSETQ. V gave up 4 bases and J gave up 1 base; unmatched junction bases: 3. The CDR3 DNA reads as TGCGCCAGCAGCACCGGGACAGGGAACACTGAAGCTTTCTTT. This gives the protein CASSTGTGNTEAFF. The full variable domain, its missing parts supplied by reference TRBV5-1 and TRBJ1-1, is KAGVTQTPRYLIKTRGQQVTLSCSPISGHRSVSWYQQTPGQGLQFLFEYFSETQRNKGNFPGRFSGRQFSNSRSEMNVSTLELGDSALYLCASSTGTGNTEAFFGQGTRLTVV.

The CDR3 DNA follows: TGCGCCAGCAGCCCCGGCAGGGCGGAGGATACGCAGTATTTT. It encodes CASSPGRAEDTQYF. V is TRBV5-1 and J is TRBJ2-3, with D possibly being TRBD1 (5 bases). Germline V lookup: CDR1 SGHRS, CDR2 YFSETQ. The CDR3 spans 14 residues. Trimming took 4 bases from V and 6 from J, leaving 15 bases between them.

The gene calls are TRBV20-1 and TRBJ2-3; 8 bases fit TRBD2. Germline V gene data show CDR1 as DFQATT and CDR2 as SNEGSKA (reference sequence). V trimming: 6 bases; J trimming: 5 bases; junction bases outside the gene matches: 7. The CDR3 totals 13 residues. The CDR3: CSASSGRIDTQYF. The CDR3 DNA reads as TGCAGTGCGTCGAGCGGGAGAATAGATACGCAGTATTTT.

The chain employs TRBV4-1 and TRBJ2-2; 10 positions match TRBD1. The CDR3 has 15 amino acids. V lost 4 bases and J lost 7; bases outside the gene matches: 6. Germline loops: CDR1 MGHRA, CDR2 YSYEKL. CDR3 in amino acids: CASSPSTGGIGELFF. For the CDR3, the DNA is TGCGCCAGCAGCCCCTCGACAGGGGGCATCGGGGAGCTGTTTTTT.

The chain combines TRBV7-9 with TRBJ2-7, with unresolved D. This CDR3 has 13 residues. Germline V CDR1 and CDR2: SEHNR, FQNEAQ (reference sequence). V was pared by 3 bases and J by 2 bases, with 8 bases between. CDR3 DNA: TGTGCCAGCAGCTTGTACAGCGCCTACGAGCAGTACTTC. Residues: CASSLYSAYEQYF.

The J gene is TRBJ1-2, the V gene TRBV19, with TRBD1 matching 8 bases. The CDR3 runs to 13 residues. The V gene end was trimmed by 6 bases and the J gene end by 5 bases; junction bases not matched to a gene: 5. CDR1 is LNHDA and CDR2 is SQIVND in the germline V gene (reference sequence). In DNA, the CDR3 is TGTGCCAGTAGACCAGGGGGCTCATATGGCTACACCTTC. Protein sequence: CASRPGGSYGYTF.

The chain employs TRBV4-3 and TRBJ2-2, with D hard to call. CDR3 length equals 16 residues. Germline CDR1 reads LGHNA; CDR2 reads YSLEER. Trimming stripped 3 bases from V and 6 bases from J, with 17 bases between. The CDR3 sequence: CASSQGRSAAAGELFF. Here the CDR3 DNA reads TGCGCCAGCAGCCAGGGCAGGTCAGCAGCCGCCGGGGAGCTGTTTTTT.

The V gene is TRBV7-9, the J gene TRBJ2-7; D is possibly TRBD2 (6 bases). Trimming took 2 bases from V and 3 from J, leaving 17 bases between them. Germline V CDR1 and CDR2: SEHNR, FQNEAQ (reference sequence). This CDR3 region has 16 residues. CDR3 nucleotide sequence: TGTGCCAGCAGCTTAATGGCGAGCGGGCAGGTCTACGAGCAGTACTTC. It specifies CASSLMASGQVYEQYF.

This chain connects TRBV6-2 or TRBV6-3 to TRBJ2-7; 8 bases align to TRBD1. The CDR3 has 15 amino acids. Germline CDR1 reads MNHEY; CDR2 reads SVGEGT. Losses at the gene ends were 2 bases for V and 5 bases for J; bases not matched to a gene: 8. CDR3 protein: CASSYLETGVNEQYF. CDR3 nucleotide sequence: TGTGCCAGCAGTTACCTCGAGACAGGGGTCAACGAGCAGTACTTC.

The J gene is TRBJ2-7, the V gene TRBV7-6; 10 bases match TRBD1. The V and J ends lost 1 base and 2 bases, in that order; junction bases with no gene match: 5. The CDR3 runs 16 residues. The germline V gene has CDR1 SGHVS and CDR2 FNYEAQ. This CDR3 reads CASSLDLGTGAYEQYF. Written as DNA, the CDR3 is TGTGCCAGCAGCTTAGATCTCGGGACAGGGGCCTACGAGCAGTACTTC.

This clonotype is classed as medium-sized. V gene TRBV7-9 combines with J gene TRBJ2-1, with a tentative D call TRBD1 (5 bases). The CDR3 loop spans 14 amino acids. Germline V CDR1 and CDR2: SEHNR, FQNEAQ (reference sequence). V lost 5 bases and J 9 bases, leaving 17 bases between the germline ends. In DNA form, the CDR3 reads TGTGCCAGCAGCCCAAGGGCAGGGAAGGGTGAGCAGTTCTTC. It codes for CASSPRAGKGEQFF.

This chain joins TRBV7-3 and TRBJ2-5; 8 bases agree with TRBD2. This CDR3 has 16 amino acids. Germline loops: CDR1 SGHTA, CDR2 FQGTGA. With V trimmed by 5 bases and J by 4 bases, 12 bases remained unmatched. The CDR3, as DNA: TGTGCCAGCAGCCTCCCCGGATCGACTAGCGCAGAGACCCAGTACTTC. This codes for CASSLPGSTSAETQYF. The whole variable domain, remainder taken from reference TRBV7-3 and TRBJ2-5, is GAGVSQTPSNKVTEKGKYVELRCDPISGHTALYWYRQSLGQGPEFLIYFQGTGAADDSGLPNDRFFAVRPEGSVSTLKIQRTERGDSAVYLCASSLPGSTSAETQYFGPGTRLLVL.

This clonotype is labeled large. J is TRBJ2-4 and V is TRBV6-1; TRBD2 matches 7 bases. CDR1 is MNHNS and CDR2 is SASEGT in the germline V gene. The CDR3 extends over 14 amino acids. With V trimmed by 6 bases and J by 7 bases, 9 bases remained unmatched. This chain's CDR3 is CASSSGGTDNIQYF. CDR3 in DNA: TGTGCCAGCAGCTCGGGGGGAACAGATAACATTCAGTACTTC.

The chain uses TRBV5-1 and TRBJ2-1; 13 bases are shared with TRBD2. Germline values: CDR1 SGHRS, CDR2 YFSETQ. V was clipped by 2 bases and J by 3 bases; unmatched bases: 2. The CDR3 consists of 16 residues. Written as DNA, the CDR3 is TGCGCCAGCAGCTTACGACTAGCGGGAGGCTACAATGAGCAGTTCTTC. This codes for CASSLRLAGGYNEQFF.

By share, this clonotype ranks as large. The chain couples TRBV7-2 to TRBJ2-5, with 10 bases identical to TRBD2. The CDR3 is made up of 17 amino acids. V lost 5 bases to trimming and J lost 1 base; unmatched junction nucleotides: 10. Germline values: CDR1 SGHTA, CDR2 FQGNSA. The CDR3 nucleotides read TGTGCCAGCAGCGCAGCGGGACTAGCGTTTGTCCAAGAGACCCAGTACTTC. This encodes CASSAAGLAFVQETQYF.

The chain uses TRBV7-2 and TRBJ1-2; D ambiguous. CDR1 and CDR2 (germline): SGHTA, FQGNSA. The ends were cut back, 5 bases at V and 0 bases at J, with 10 bases in the middle. This CDR3 contains 14 residues. In DNA form, the CDR3 reads TGTGCCAGCAGCCCGGCAGTAGCTAACTATGGCTACACCTTC. This gives the protein CASSPAVANYGYTF.

This chain connects TRBV7-3 to TRBJ2-3; 8 bases fit TRBD2. CDR3 length: 13 residues. Trimming took 3 bases from V and 6 from J; bases not matched to a gene: 2. Germline-derived CDR1 and CDR2 are SGHTA and FQGTGA. The CDR3 sequence: CASSFGGADTQYF. Here the CDR3 DNA reads TGTGCCAGCAGCTTCGGGGGGGCGGATACGCAGTATTTT.

The chain links TRBV11-2 to TRBJ2-3; 9 bases agree with TRBD1. The germline CDR1 and CDR2 sequences are SGHAT and FQNNGV. The V segment lost 4 bases and the J segment 4 bases; nucleotides outside the gene matches: 6. This CDR3 has 15 amino acids. The CDR3 protein is CASSSWDRESDTQYF. DNA for the CDR3: TGTGCCAGCAGCTCCTGGGACAGGGAGTCAGATACGCAGTATTTT.

CDR3 amino acids: CASEDRGDRNTEAFF. For the CDR3, the DNA is TGTGCCAGCGAGGACAGGGGCGATAGGAACACTGAAGCTTTCTTT. This chain joins TRBV6-1 and TRBJ1-1; 9 bases align to TRBD1. Germline CDR1 is MNHNS and CDR2 is SASEGT. The length of the CDR3 is 15 residues. Trimming at V came to 8 bases and at J to 1 base, leaving 8 bases not matched to a gene.

This clonotype is labeled large. V and J are TRBV20-1 and TRBJ1-2, with 12 bases aligning to TRBD1. CDR1 DFQATT and CDR2 SNEGSKA come from the germline V gene (reference sequence). J gave up 5 bases and V 5 bases, and 3 bases lay outside the gene matches. There are 13 residues in the CDR3. Here the CDR3 reads CSAGTGGRYGYTF. CDR3 in DNA: TGCAGTGCTGGGACAGGGGGCCGGTATGGCTACACCTTC.

The chain recombines TRBV20-1 with TRBJ2-5; D remains ambiguous. The germline V and J ends were trimmed by 0 bases and 4 bases, with 9 bases remaining between them. Germline lookup yields CDR1 DFQATT and CDR2 SNEGSKA (reference sequence). This CDR3 region has 13 residues. In DNA, the CDR3 is TGCAGTGCTAGAGAACTCCTTGGAGAGACCCAGTACTTC. Translation gives CSARELLGETQYF.

In this sample, this clonotype is large. The chain links TRBV7-8 to TRBJ1-2; tentatively, D is TRBD1 (5 bases). The CDR3 consists of 14 residues. Germline V gene lookup returns CDR1 SGHVS and CDR2 FQNEAQ. V shed 6 bases and J shed 4 bases, with 15 bases lying between them. This CDR3 reads CASSPRQNLYGYTF. DNA for the CDR3: TGTGCCAGCAGTCCTAGACAGAATCTCTATGGCTACACCTTC. The full variable domain, its missing parts supplied by reference TRBV7-8 and TRBJ1-2, is GAGVSQSPRYKVAKRGQDVALRCDPISGHVSLFWYQQALGQGPEFLTYFQNEAQLDKSGLPSDRFFAERPEGSVSTLKIQRTQQEDSAVYLCASSPRQNLYGYTFGSGTRLTVV.

By sample fraction, this clonotype is large. The V call is TRBV5-1, the J call TRBJ2-2; D possibly corresponds to TRBD2 (6 bases). From germline, CDR1 is SGHRS and CDR2 YFSETQ. The V gene lost 1 base and the J gene lost 7 bases, with 17 bases spanning the gap. The CDR3 length is 16 residues. This CDR3 reads CASSLQSSTGGGELFF. CDR3 DNA: TGCGCCAGCAGCTTGCAAAGCTCCACCGGGGGCGGGGAGCTGTTTTTT.

The CDR3 DNA reads TGTGCCAGCAGTGAGAGTCCGGGGGAGACCCAGTACTTC. Translating gives CASSESPGETQYF. The chain joins TRBV2 to TRBJ2-5; perhaps TRBD2 as D (5 bases). CDR3 length equals 13 residues. Germline CDR1 and CDR2: SNHLY and FYNNEI. Trimming shortened V by 3 bases and J by 5 bases, and 10 bases separated the two germline ends.